These 16 T cell receptor beta chains share one sample of origin, sequenced in a study of blood T cell repertoires in COVID-19 (dated by TCRdb to 2018 to 2020). Receptor libraries were prepared by the immunoSEQ multiplex PCR assay. The source is immuneACCESS, and TCRdb retained only in-frame sequences with V and J called. Part of the clones is not carried over; for the studies checked, unresolved V genes explain less than half of this, and the remainder is unexplained. The sample data list hundreds of thousands of clones, and under 85% of these were observed just once. 4% to 4.5% of the sample belongs to the ten largest clones. The specimen sequenced was peripheral blood. These receptors were taken from a woman between 40 and 55 years old with active or convalescent COVID-19.

DNA of the CDR3: TGTGCCAGCGCGAGCGCTCTAAAGCAAGACACCATATATTTT. Its translation: CASASALKQDTIYF. This sequence joins TRBV2 and TRBJ1-3, with unresolved D. V lost 8 bases, J lost 8 bases, and 19 bases lay in between. CDR3 length: 14 amino acids. The V gene's germline CDR1 is SNHLY and CDR2 FYNNEI.

This clone occurred a few times. The chain uses TRBV6-5 and TRBJ2-3; tentative D call: TRBD2 (5 bases). Germline V CDR1 and CDR2: MNHEY, SVGAGI. The CDR3 has 12 residues. Trimming shortened V by 6 bases and J by 5 bases, and 9 bases separated the two germline ends. The CDR3 loop is CASRTSGDTQYF. The CDR3, as DNA: TGTGCCAGCAGGACCAGCGGAGATACGCAGTATTTT.

This clone has only a few counts. The chain couples TRBV3-1 (or the pseudogene TRBV3-2) to TRBJ1-6; 10 nucleotides align to TRBD1. V gave up 4 bases and J gave up 9 bases; unmatched junction bases: 6. This CDR3 has 15 amino acids. From germline, CDR1 is LGHDT and CDR2 YNNKEL (reference sequence). CDR3 amino acids: CASSRGTGVVSPLHF. The CDR3 bases are TGTGCCAGCAGCCGAGGGACAGGGGTGGTTTCACCCCTCCACTTT.

The chain carries TRBV7-2 and TRBJ2-5, with D uncertain. Trimming pared 0 bases from V and 2 bases from J, leaving 4 bases between. CDR1 is SGHTA, CDR2 FQGNSA, per germline. The CDR3 runs 13 residues. The CDR3 loop reads CASSLAAQETQYF. The DNA of the CDR3 is TGTGCCAGCAGCTTAGCAGCACAAGAGACCCAGTACTTC.

This clone was picked up a small number of times. The chain joins TRBV5-1 to TRBJ2-5; D ambiguous. The V end lost 4 bases, the J end lost 3 bases, and 16 bases lay between the germline ends. Germline V lookup: CDR1 SGHRS, CDR2 YFSETQ. The CDR3 consists of 15 residues. The CDR3 region is CASSPHQPDKETQYF. DNA of the CDR3: TGCGCCAGCAGCCCCCACCAACCAGACAAAGAGACCCAGTACTTC.

This chain uses TRBV7-9 with TRBJ2-1, with 9 bases lining up with TRBD2. V lost 5 bases and J lost 2; bases outside the gene matches: 16. Germline V gene lookup returns CDR1 SEHNR and CDR2 FQNEAQ (reference sequence). The CDR3 has 19 amino acids. The CDR3 sequence is CASSLPGLARKSPYNEQFF. DNA of the CDR3: TGTGCCAGCAGCCTGCCGGGACTAGCCCGTAAAAGCCCCTACAATGAGCAGTTCTTC.

V usage is TRBV6-5 and J usage is TRBJ2-1, with TRBD2 identical over 9 bases. The CDR3 runs to 14 residues. The germline gives CDR1 MNHEY, CDR2 SVGAGI. Unmatched junction bases numbered 3, after V lost 3 bases and J lost 6 bases. CDR3 region: CASSYAGGRNEQFF. The CDR3 DNA sequence: TGTGCCAGCAGTTATGCGGGGGGGCGCAATGAGCAGTTCTTC.

As regards this clone: This same CDR3 is encoded by further DNA sequences in the sample. The gene calls are TRBV5-1 and TRBJ1-2; TRBD1 agrees at 7 bases. Germline V gives CDR1 SGHRS, CDR2 YFSETQ. The junction had 3 bases not matched to a gene; V was cut back by 2 bases and J by 2 bases. This CDR3 has 14 amino acids. The CDR3 DNA is TGCGCCAGCAGCTTAGACAGGGCGAACTATGGCTACACCTTC. Protein sequence: CASSLDRANYGYTF.

This clone has a handful of counts. This sequence joins TRBV4-1 and TRBJ2-1; 8 bases map to TRBD2. Germline values: CDR1 MGHRA, CDR2 YSYEKL. There are 20 residues in the CDR3. The J segment lost 2 bases and the V segment lost 1 base, leaving 16 bases of the junction unmatched. CDR3 amino acids: CASSQGLFGGGPPTYNEQFF. The CDR3 DNA sequence: TGCGCCAGCAGCCAAGGACTTTTCGGCGGGGGGCCCCCTACCTACAATGAGCAGTTCTTC.

The chain carries TRBV5-1 and TRBJ1-5; maybe TRBD1 (6 bases). Between the trimmed V and J ends, which lost 4 bases and 11 bases, there was a span of 19 bases. The CDR3 runs to 14 residues. Germline V gene data show CDR1 as SGHRS and CDR2 as YFSETQ. Written as DNA, the CDR3 is TGCGCCAGCAGCGGGGGGGCCAGGGTAGAGGCCCAGCATTTT. It codes for CASSGGARVEAQHF.

The rearrangement joins TRBV6-1 to TRBJ2-3, with TRBD2 identical over 7 bases. With V trimmed by 6 bases and J by 0 bases, 12 bases remained unmatched. CDR1 is MNHNS and CDR2 is SASEGT in the germline V gene. The CDR3 spans 17 residues. CDR3 in DNA: TGTGCCAGCAGAGAATCCGGGGGGAGCACTAGCACAGATACGCAGTATTTT. Its protein is CASRESGGSTSTDTQYF.

J is TRBJ1-1 and V is TRBV27, with unresolved D. This CDR3 has 13 amino acids. Germline values: CDR1 MNHEY, CDR2 SMNVEV (reference sequence). V was pared by 5 bases and J by 4 bases, with 11 bases between. As DNA, the CDR3 is TGTGCCAGCAGTCATCGGGGAGTCACTGAAGCTTTCTTT. This sequence encodes CASSHRGVTEAFF.

The gene calls are TRBV4-1 and TRBJ1-1; the match to TRBD1 covers 8 bases. Germline assignment: CDR1 MGHRA and CDR2 YSYEKL. V trimming: 3 bases; J trimming: 5 bases; junction bases outside the gene matches: 8. This CDR3 has 15 residues. The CDR3 DNA reads TGCGCCAGCAGCCAGCAGACAGGGGCGGCGACTGAAGCTTTCTTT. Amino acid sequence: CASSQQTGAATEAFF.

The genes are TRBV24-1 and TRBJ1-5; D not certain. Trimming pared 5 bases from V and 3 bases from J, leaving 10 bases between. CDR1 KGHDR and CDR2 SFDVKD come from the germline V gene. This CDR3 has 14 residues. CDR3 DNA: TGTGCCACCAGTGGCCGACACCCCAATCAGCCCCAGCATTTT. It codes for CATSGRHPNQPQHF.

This chain uses TRBV27 with TRBJ2-7; 7 positions match TRBD2. The V and J ends lost 1 base and 2 bases, in that order; junction bases with no gene match: 8. CDR3 length: 16 residues. Germline V gene data show CDR1 as MNHEY and CDR2 as SMNVEV (reference sequence). The CDR3 spells CASSLLSASGTYEQYF. The CDR3 DNA reads as TGTGCCAGCAGTTTATTGTCCGCTAGCGGAACCTACGAGCAGTACTTC.

This clone has just one count. This chain uses TRBV19 with TRBJ1-3; D is undetermined. Germline V gene lookup returns CDR1 LNHDA and CDR2 SQIVND (reference sequence). This CDR3 has 15 residues. The V end was cut by 5 bases, the J end by 0 bases, with 11 bases between. CDR3 nucleotide sequence: TGTGCCAGTAGTTCCCGGGTTACCTCTGGAAACACCATATATTTT. It specifies CASSSRVTSGNTIYF.